This TCR beta chain was recovered during a study of shared clonotypes between healthy human individuals. On the study more broadly: Used for every donor were three CD4 naive, three CD4 memory, two CD8 naive and one CD8 memory plate. Regarding the study as a whole: In a handful of donors, around 4.8% of naive CD4 clonotypes appeared in common.

V lost 4 bases and J lost 0; bases outside the gene matches: 7. The germline gives CDR1 LGHNA, CDR2 YNFKEQ. CDR3 length: 16 residues. Selected positively for CCR7 and CD45RO-negative, naive CD8 cells excluded terminally differentiated effector memory CD45RA+ cells. All donors were healthy HIV-negative adults lacking recent acute infections or vaccinations. Points on this clone: Antigen: not known.

Only in-frame clones appear in the TCRdb table, and some are missing; sequencing was by immunoSEQ multiplex PCR. In the table there are roughly 2.1 million clones, under 95% of which are singletons. This TCR was sampled from a man younger than 30 in good health. Some clones in this sample may be carry-over from other donors' samples. The rearrangement uses TRBV4-2 and TRBJ2-3, with TRBD2 matching 7 bases. The source material was naive CD8+ T cells from PBMCs. In DNA, the CDR3 is TGTGCCAGCAGCCCCCAAGCGGGGACTAGCACAGATACGCAGTATTTT. It encodes CASSPQAGTSTDTQYF.